What follows is one T cell receptor beta chain and its context. This specimen comes from a study of blood T cell repertoires in COVID-19. Study-wide context: Specimens from acute and convalescent COVID-19 originated in the United States, Italy and Spain. In each case, the material was cDNA or gDNA derived from T cells, B-cell-depleted T cells, or PBMCs.

Original analysis: Reference gene primer amplification yielded estimated nucleated cell counts. The table came from immunoSEQ multiplex PCR; TCRdb's copy has only in-frame clones and leaves some out. The D gene and trimming were derived from the DNA, and the V and J assignments and clone size from that table. The sample carries under 250,000 clones, approximately 80% recorded once. Germline lookup yields CDR1 MNHEY and CDR2 SMNVEV (reference sequence). V was clipped by 8 bases and J by 4 bases; unmatched bases: 9. There are 15 residues in the CDR3. V is TRBV27 and J is TRBJ1-2, with 11 bases matching TRBD1. This receptor was identified in a woman aged 18 to 35 with acute or convalescent COVID-19. Sequencing used peripheral blood. The CDR3 protein is CASRPGTGGSYGYTF. The CDR3 coding sequence is TGTGCCAGCCGACCTGGGACAGGGGGATCCTATGGCTACACCTTC.